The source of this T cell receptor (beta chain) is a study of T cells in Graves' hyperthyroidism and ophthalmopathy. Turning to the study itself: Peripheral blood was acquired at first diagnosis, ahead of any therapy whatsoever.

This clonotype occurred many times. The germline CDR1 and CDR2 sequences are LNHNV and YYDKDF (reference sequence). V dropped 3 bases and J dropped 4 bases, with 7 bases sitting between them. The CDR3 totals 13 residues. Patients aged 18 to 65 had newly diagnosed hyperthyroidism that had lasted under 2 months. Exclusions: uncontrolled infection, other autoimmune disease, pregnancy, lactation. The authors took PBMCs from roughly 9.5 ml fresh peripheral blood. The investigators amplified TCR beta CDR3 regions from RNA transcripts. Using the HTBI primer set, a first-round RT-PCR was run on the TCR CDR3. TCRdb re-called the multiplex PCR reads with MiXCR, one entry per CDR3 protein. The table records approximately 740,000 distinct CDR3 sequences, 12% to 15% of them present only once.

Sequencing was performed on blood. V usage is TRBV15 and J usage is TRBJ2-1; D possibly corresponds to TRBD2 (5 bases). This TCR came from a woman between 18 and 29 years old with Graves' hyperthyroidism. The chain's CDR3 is CATSRGVYNEQFF. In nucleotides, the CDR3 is TGTGCCACCAGCAGGGGAGTTTACAATGAGCAGTTCTTC.